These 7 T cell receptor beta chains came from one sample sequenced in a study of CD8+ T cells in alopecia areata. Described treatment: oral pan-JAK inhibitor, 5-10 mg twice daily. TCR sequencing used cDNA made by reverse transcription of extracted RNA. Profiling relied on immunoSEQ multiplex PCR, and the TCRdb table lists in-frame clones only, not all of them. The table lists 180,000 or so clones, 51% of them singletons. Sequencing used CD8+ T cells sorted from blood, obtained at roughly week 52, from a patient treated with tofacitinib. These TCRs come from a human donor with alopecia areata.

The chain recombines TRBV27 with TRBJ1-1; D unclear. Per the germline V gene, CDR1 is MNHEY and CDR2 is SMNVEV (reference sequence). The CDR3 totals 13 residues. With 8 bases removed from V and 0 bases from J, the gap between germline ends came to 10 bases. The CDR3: CASGLLMNTEAFF. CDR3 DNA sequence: TGTGCCAGCGGGCTTCTTATGAACACTGAAGCTTTCTTT.

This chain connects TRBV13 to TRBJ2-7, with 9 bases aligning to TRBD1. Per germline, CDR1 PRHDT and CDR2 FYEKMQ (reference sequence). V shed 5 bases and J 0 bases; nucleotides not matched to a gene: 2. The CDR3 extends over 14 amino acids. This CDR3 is CASSQDRGSYEQYF. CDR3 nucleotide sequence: TGTGCCAGCAGCCAGGACAGGGGCTCCTACGAGCAGTACTTC.

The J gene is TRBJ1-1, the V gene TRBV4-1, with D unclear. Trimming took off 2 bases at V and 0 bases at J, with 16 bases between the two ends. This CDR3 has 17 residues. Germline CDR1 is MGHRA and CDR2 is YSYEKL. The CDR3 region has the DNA TGCGCCAGCAGCCAATTGGGCAGGCAGGCACTGAACACTGAAGCTTTCTTT. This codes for CASSQLGRQALNTEAFF.

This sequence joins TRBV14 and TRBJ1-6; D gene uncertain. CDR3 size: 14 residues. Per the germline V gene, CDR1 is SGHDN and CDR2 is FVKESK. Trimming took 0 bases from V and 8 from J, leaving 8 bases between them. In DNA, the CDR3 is TGTGCCAGCAGCCAAGACCTGGGCTATTCACCCCTCCACTTT. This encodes CASSQDLGYSPLHF.

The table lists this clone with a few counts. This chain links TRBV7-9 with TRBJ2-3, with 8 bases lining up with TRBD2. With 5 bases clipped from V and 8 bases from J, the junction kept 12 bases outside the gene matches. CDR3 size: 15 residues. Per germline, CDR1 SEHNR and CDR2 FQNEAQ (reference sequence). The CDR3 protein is CASSALSGGGGTQYF. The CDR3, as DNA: TGTGCCAGCAGCGCCCTCAGCGGGGGTGGTGGTACGCAGTATTTT.

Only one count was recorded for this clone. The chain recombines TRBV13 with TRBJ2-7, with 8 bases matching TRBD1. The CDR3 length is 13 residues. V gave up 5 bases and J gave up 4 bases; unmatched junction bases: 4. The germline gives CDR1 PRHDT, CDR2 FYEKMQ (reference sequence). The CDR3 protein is CASSPGGGYEQYF. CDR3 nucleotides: TGTGCCAGCAGCCCAGGGGGCGGGTACGAGCAGTACTTC.

CDR3 region: CASSLRGQGGPYEQYF. Written as DNA, the CDR3 is TGTGCCAGCAGTTTACGGGGACAGGGAGGGCCCTACGAGCAGTACTTC. The chain recombines TRBV27 with TRBJ2-7, with TRBD1 matching 9 bases. Per the germline V gene, CDR1 is MNHEY and CDR2 is SMNVEV (reference sequence). V was clipped by 2 bases and J by 2 bases; unmatched bases: 7. The CDR3 runs to 16 residues.